These T cell receptor beta chains were read from a single sample in a study of blood T cell repertoires in COVID-19. Clones were sequenced by immunoSEQ multiplex PCR, and TCRdb holds only the in-frame ones, with some missing. The repertoire holds around 300,000 clones, with around nine tenths as singletons. The sequenced sample was peripheral blood. These TCRs come from a man aged 50 to 59 with active or convalescent COVID-19. Both conserved end residues are part of each CDR3. The order of the fields is V gene, J gene, clone size, D gene, CDR3 protein, CDR3 DNA. The D gene is left open where the match is weak. For some rows the clone size is stated as once, few or many, or as a class when expanded; others skip it.

TRBV4-3,TRBJ1-3,.,.,CASSTGHSGNTIYF,TGCGCCAGCAGCACGGGACACAGTGGAAACACCATATATTTT
TRBV2,TRBJ1-5,.,TRBD1,CASSGTGIQGLHQPQHF,TGTGCCAGCAGCGGGACAGGGATTCAGGGACTCCATCAGCCCCAGCATTTT
TRBV7-6,TRBJ2-3,.,.,CASSLGRADTQYF,TGTGCCAGCAGTTTGGGGCGAGCAGATACGCAGTATTTT
TRBV28,TRBJ2-7,.,.,CASRPSTPGSYEQYF,TGTGCCAGCCGTCCCTCCACTCCGGGTTCCTACGAGCAGTACTTC
TRBV7-8,TRBJ1-2,.,.,CASSFTLGGAANYGYTF,TGTGCCAGCAGCTTCACTCTAGGGGGGGCTGCCAACTATGGCTACACCTTC
TRBV24-1,TRBJ2-7,.,TRBD1,CATAGTAGLEQYF,TGTGCCACCGCTGGGACAGCAGGATTGGAGCAGTACTTC
TRBV7-2,TRBJ2-7,once,.,CASGRGVSYEQYF,TGTGCCAGCGGCCGCGGGGTCTCCTACGAGCAGTACTTC
TRBV5-1,TRBJ1-1,.,.,CASSFSHVGGTEAFF,TGCGCCAGCAGCTTTTCCCACGTGGGGGGAACTGAAGCTTTCTTT
TRBV19,TRBJ1-4,.,TRBD1,CASSFRDRGEKLFF,TGTGCCAGTAGTTTTCGGGACAGGGGGGAAAAACTGTTTTTT
TRBV5-8,TRBJ2-5,.,.,CASSFSDIETQYF,TGTGCCAGCAGCTTTTCGGACATAGAGACCCAGTACTTC
TRBV2,TRBJ1-5,.,TRBD1,CASSGQGESNQPQHF,TGTGCCAGCAGTGGACAGGGCGAGAGCAATCAGCCCCAGCATTTT
TRBV4-3,TRBJ1-2,.,.,CASSQETTSGYTF,TGCGCCAGCAGCCAAGAAACAACCAGTGGCTACACCTTC
TRBV11-1,TRBJ2-2,.,.,CASSSLATGELFF,TGTGCCAGCAGCTCTCTAGCGACCGGGGAGCTGTTTTTT
TRBV10-3,TRBJ2-7,.,TRBD2,CAISPSGTTYEQYF,TGTGCCATCAGCCCCAGCGGGACTACCTACGAGCAGTACTTC
TRBV14,TRBJ1-1,.,TRBD1,CASSRGGQGAPTEAFF,TGTGCCAGCAGCCGGGGGGGACAGGGGGCTCCTACCGAAGCTTTCTTT
TRBV5-1,TRBJ2-5,.,TRBD1,CASSLNTGTGETQYF,TGCGCCAGCAGCTTGAACACAGGGACAGGGGAGACCCAGTACTTC
TRBV7-2,TRBJ2-6,.,.,CASSLRQGVSSGANVLTF,TGTGCCAGCAGCTTACGGCAGGGTGTCTCCTCTGGGGCCAACGTCCTGACTTTC
TRBV27,TRBJ2-7,.,TRBD1,CASSWGGTGDYEQYF,TGTGCCAGCAGTTGGGGCGGGACAGGGGACTACGAGCAGTACTTC
TRBV5-1,TRBJ2-4,.,TRBD2,CASSLWGGDIQYF,TGCGCCAGCAGCCTCTGGGGAGGGGACATTCAGTACTTC
TRBV2,TRBJ2-7,.,TRBD1,CASNAQSGTGTYEQYF,TGTGCCAGCAACGCACAATCCGGGACAGGGACCTACGAGCAGTACTTC
TRBV5-1,TRBJ1-3,.,TRBD1,CASSLETGPGNTIYF,TGCGCCAGCAGCTTGGAGACAGGGCCTGGAAACACCATATATTTT
TRBV19,TRBJ1-1,.,TRBD1,CASSANRDRVNTEAFF,TGTGCCAGTAGCGCTAATCGGGACAGGGTGAACACTGAAGCTTTCTTT
TRBV28,TRBJ1-5,.,.,CASSSRGHQPQHF,TGTGCCAGCAGTTCCAGGGGCCATCAGCCCCAGCATTTT
TRBV28,TRBJ1-5,.,TRBD1,CASTIGGSNQPQHF,TGTGCCAGCACTATAGGGGGCAGCAATCAGCCCCAGCATTTT
TRBV28,TRBJ2-1,few,.,CASSLRGHLFRGYNEQFF,TGTGCCAGCAGTTTACGGGGACACCTTTTCAGAGGGTACAATGAGCAGTTCTTC
TRBV5-8,TRBJ1-1,.,TRBD1,CASSLGDDRVNTEAFF,TGTGCCAGCAGCTTGGGGGACGACAGGGTGAACACTGAAGCTTTCTTT
TRBV6-5,TRBJ1-4,.,.,CASSYYTGLNEKLFF,TGTGCCAGCAGTTATTATACAGGGCTTAATGAAAAACTGTTTTTT
TRBV29-1,TRBJ1-2,.,.,CSVDGENYGYTF,TGCAGCGTTGATGGTGAGAACTATGGCTACACCTTC
TRBV7-9,TRBJ2-1,.,.,CASSLGLHRLGEQFF,TGTGCCAGCAGCCTCGGACTACATCGCTTAGGGGAGCAGTTCTTC
TRBV5-4,TRBJ2-5,.,TRBD2,CASSSSGRAGQETQYF,TGTGCCAGCAGCTCTAGCGGGAGGGCCGGCCAAGAGACCCAGTACTTC
TRBV19,TRBJ1-5,once,TRBD1,CASSSETGGFQPQHF,TGTGCCAGTAGTTCGGAGACAGGGGGTTTTCAGCCCCAGCATTTT
TRBV19,TRBJ1-2,.,TRBD1,CASMNRGRESGYTF,TGTGCCAGTATGAACAGGGGGCGCGAGAGCGGCTACACCTTC
TRBV11-3,TRBJ2-3,.,.,CASSQRNTDTQYF,TGTGCCAGCAGCCAGCGAAACACAGATACGCAGTATTTT
TRBV3-1/TRBV3-2,TRBJ2-3,.,TRBD2,CASSRGLADTGAQYF,TGTGCCAGCAGCCGAGGACTAGCGGATACAGGTGCGCAGTATTTT
TRBV6-2/TRBV6-3,TRBJ1-2,.,TRBD1,CASSTDRDLYGYTF,TGTGCCAGCAGTACCGACAGGGACCTCTATGGCTACACCTTC
TRBV19,TRBJ2-5,.,TRBD2,CASSDGRAGEETQYF,TGTGCCAGTAGTGACGGGAGGGCCGGTGAAGAGACCCAGTACTTC
TRBV2,TRBJ2-3,few,TRBD1,CASTMTGDTDTQYF,TGTGCCAGCACTATGACAGGGGATACAGATACGCAGTATTTT
TRBV28,TRBJ2-3,few,.,CATARRRTSTDTQYF,TGTGCCACAGCACGTCGTAGGACTAGCACAGATACGCAGTATTTT
TRBV12-3/TRBV12-4,TRBJ1-2,once,TRBD1,CASSSGQNYGYTF,TGTGCCAGCAGTTCGGGACAGAACTATGGCTACACCTTC
TRBV28,TRBJ1-5,.,.,CASIRDKVNQPQHF,TGTGCCAGCATCAGGGATAAGGTGAATCAGCCCCAGCATTTT
TRBV27,TRBJ2-7,.,TRBD1,CASSLYPRQGGQYF,TGTGCCAGCAGTTTATACCCCAGACAGGGCGGACAGTACTTC
TRBV4-2,TRBJ2-1,.,.,CASSQVSGTYNEQFF,TGTGCCAGCAGCCAAGTTAGCGGAACTTACAATGAGCAGTTCTTC
TRBV6-5,TRBJ2-5,once,TRBD1,CASSLRLGTAQETQYF,TGTGCCAGCAGTTTACGTCTGGGGACAGCCCAAGAGACCCAGTACTTC
TRBV5-1,TRBJ2-1,.,TRBD2,CASSLMTSGSTEQFF,TGCGCCAGCAGCTTGATGACTAGCGGGAGTACTGAGCAGTTCTTC
TRBV24-1,TRBJ2-5,.,.,CATSDRNQETQYF,TGTGCCACCAGTGACAGGAACCAAGAGACCCAGTACTTC
TRBV6-5,TRBJ1-4,.,.,CASSYSSGFNEKLFF,TGTGCCAGCAGTTACTCCTCGGGATTTAATGAAAAACTGTTTTTT
TRBV4-3,TRBJ2-7,.,.,CASSPAGQPYEQYF,TGCGCCAGCAGCCCGGCGGGGCAGCCCTACGAGCAGTACTTC
TRBV9,TRBJ2-3,.,.,CASSNQLEDTQYF,TGTGCCAGCAGCAATCAACTAGAAGATACGCAGTATTTT
TRBV30,TRBJ1-1,.,.,CAWSRNRDTEAFF,TGTGCCTGGAGTAGAAATCGGGACACTGAAGCTTTCTTT
TRBV5-4,TRBJ2-7,few,.,CASSFGGVYEQYF,TGTGCCAGCAGCTTCGGTGGAGTCTACGAGCAGTACTTC
TRBV11-1,TRBJ1-3,.,.,CASSWEGAGNTIYF,TGTGCCAGCAGCTGGGAAGGGGCTGGAAACACCATATATTTT
TRBV6-5,TRBJ1-2,.,TRBD1,CAGRSGTGVGGYTF,TGTGCCGGCAGGTCAGGGACAGGGGTAGGTGGCTACACCTTC
TRBV29-1,TRBJ2-7,few,.,CSVEDNYEQYF,TGCAGCGTTGAAGACAACTACGAGCAGTACTTC